This T cell receptor (beta chain) emerged from a study of shared clonotypes between healthy human individuals (dated by TCRdb to about 2020). Looking at the study overall: The cohort included three men and a couple of women between 18 and 49 years of age. Blood TCR repertoires of about five healthy adults were deeply sequenced to estimate repertoire size and the extent of clonotype sharing between individuals. Different laboratories and diverse techniques were used to prepare libraries and sequence TCR repertoires, to increase sequencing depth and limit assay-specific biases. Each donor's leukapheresis produced roughly between roughly 0.94 and 9.5 billion PBMCs.

There are a few counts of this clone. No cognate antigen has been identified for it. The record has no base qualities; no much larger clone is one base away. Overall study outcomes, separate from this receptor: Pairwise subsampling led to the expectation that sequencing depth would affect the degree of clonotype sharing among donors. Because the study included only a small number of donors, the genetic and exposure-history diversity represented was limited. Sampling was limited to blood, and TCR repertoires in tissue likely differ from TCR repertoires in blood.

Donors were healthy HIV-negative adults with no recently reported acute infections or vaccinations. Only Caucasian adults living in Nashville, Tennessee, USA were represented among the donors. For unsorted samples, roughly 86 million PBMCs were counted and genomic DNA was extracted with the QIAamp DNA Blood Mini kit. Blood was collected by leukapheresis, and PBMCs were isolated by Ficoll-Histopaque density gradient centrifugation and then cryopreserved in liquid nitrogen vapor phase. Using the deep immunoSEQ assay, multiplex PCR amplified TCR CDR3 regions from genomic DNA. Extracted genomic DNA from each cell subset was spread evenly across all wells of several immunoSEQ 96-well plates, with each plate serving as a replicate. For unsorted PBMC, around 310 ng of genomic DNA, equivalent to around 33,000 T cell genomes, went into each replicate PCR. Ten immunoSEQ deep assay plates were used to sequence unsorted PBMC genomic DNA. Purified libraries were quantified with a Qubit 3.0 fluorometer, sized on a Bioanalyzer 2100, and re-quantified with the KAPA Library Quantification kit. Every immunoSEQ 96-well plate was sequenced on a separate single-read 150-cycle Illumina NextSeq 550 flow cell. For the original study's pipeline: The immunoSEQ output contained only junctional sequences without quality scores, so filtering could not match that applied to full-length reads. To assign V/J genes and CDR3, sequences were annotated using PyIR, a Python wrapper for IgBLAST v1.9, with IMGT germline references. Reads were removed for weak V/J assignments (E-value above 1e-6), missing CDR3, stop codons, out-of-frame junctions, or ambiguous translated residues. A V3J clonotype was defined by an identical inferred V gene, J gene, and CDR3 amino acid sequence. Percentage overlap between repertoires was calculated by dividing the number of shared unique clonotypes by the size of the smaller repertoire. RTK rarefaction, the Chao1 estimator, and Recon v2.1 estimates of unobserved clonotypes were used to assess repertoire richness. TCRdb retrieved this table from immuneACCESS and kept in-frame rearrangements only. Not all clones are present; in checked studies, unresolved V genes account for under half, and no reason is known for the remainder. The D gene and trimming were derived from the DNA, and the V and J assignments and clone size from that table. The sample includes about 480,000 clones, with over 60% observed a single time. Approximately 13% of the sample is held by the ten biggest clonotypes.

This receptor was obtained from a woman in her 40s in good health. Some clones in this sample may be carry-over from other donors' samples. Sequencing was carried out using PBMCs.

This receptor has the CDR3 CASSPRVPGV. The bases read TGTGCCAGCAGCCCGCGAGTTCCGGGGGTC. Recombination joined TRBV7-3 with TRBJ2-7, with a tentative D gene TRBD2 over 5 matching bases. The CDR3, from cysteine to valine, totals 10 residues. The entry retains the CDR3 DNA only, 30 bases that are in frame from base 1. Taken from the germline V gene, the CDR1 and CDR2 loops are SGHTA and FQGTGA.